Presented here are 25 T cell receptor beta chains from one specimen sequenced in a study of blood T cell repertoires in COVID-19. The protocol was immunoSEQ multiplex PCR, while the TCRdb copy is restricted to in-frame clones and leaves out a portion. The data contain 30,000 to 45,000 clones, around four fifths of them singletons. Material: peripheral blood. These receptors were collected from a human donor in a cohort sampled during active COVID-19.

This clone was seen a single time. The chain links TRBV11-2 to TRBJ1-2, with TRBD1 matching 12 bases. V trimming: 3 bases; J trimming: 5 bases; junction bases outside the gene matches: 4. Per the germline V gene, CDR1 is SGHAT and CDR2 is FQNNGV. The CDR3 is 15 residues long. The CDR3 DNA reads as TGTGCCAGCAGCTTCGGGACAGGGGGCGGGTATGGCTACACCTTC. Translated, it gives CASSFGTGGGYGYTF.

The V call is TRBV5-1, the J call TRBJ2-5; 11 bases agree with TRBD1. The CDR3 totals 17 residues. CDR1 and CDR2 from the germline V gene are SGHRS and YFSETQ. V was pared by 7 bases and J by 5 bases, with 16 bases of the junction left unmatched. CDR3 DNA: TGCGCCAGCGGACAGGGGGCAAGGGGTCCAAGCGAGGAGACCCAGTACTTC. Amino acids: CASGQGARGPSEETQYF.

The chain is built from TRBV7-8 and TRBJ2-3, with D possibly matching TRBD2 (5 bases). Germline V gene sequence: CDR1 SGHVS, CDR2 FQNEAQ. The CDR3 is made up of 15 amino acids. V was shortened by 4 bases and J by 3 bases, with 14 bases between the two germline ends. The CDR3 bases are TGTGCCAGCAGCTCGAGCGGTTTCGGGACAGATACGCAGTATTTT. Translated: CASSSSGFGTDTQYF.

The CDR3: CASSRDGNTIYF. The CDR3 bases are TGTGCCAGCAGCAGGGATGGAAACACCATATATTTT. The V call is TRBV25-1, the J call TRBJ1-3, with D tentatively TRBD1 (5 bases). CDR3 length: 12 amino acids. The ends were cut back, 6 bases at V and 3 bases at J, with 6 bases in the middle. Germline CDR1 is MGHDK and CDR2 is SYGVNS.

J is TRBJ1-2 and V is TRBV6-6; 9 bases agree with TRBD1. Losses at the gene ends were 6 bases for V and 0 bases for J; bases not matched to a gene: 8. The CDR3 totals 16 residues. The V gene's germline CDR1 is MNHNY and CDR2 SVGAGI (reference sequence). In DNA form, the CDR3 reads TGTGCCAGCAGCTCGGGACAGGGTCTTGCTAACTATGGCTACACCTTC. Encoded protein: CASSSGQGLANYGYTF.

This clone appeared a few times. The chain employs TRBV30 and TRBJ1-5; 9 bases line up with TRBD1. J gave up 3 bases and V 1 base, and 4 bases lay outside the gene matches. This CDR3 comprises 15 residues. The germline CDR1 and CDR2 sequences are GTSNPN and SVGIG (reference sequence). The CDR3 sequence is CAWSAGQGHNQPQHF. The CDR3 coding sequence is TGTGCCTGGAGTGCGGGACAGGGACACAATCAGCCCCAGCATTTT.

The chain couples TRBV7-2 to TRBJ1-1, with 11 bases matching TRBD1. The length of the CDR3 is 16 residues. Unmatched junction bases numbered 5, after V lost 1 base and J lost 4 bases. In germline, CDR1 is SGHTA, CDR2 FQGNSA. The CDR3: CASSLESGTGGTEAFF. The CDR3 nucleotides read TGTGCCAGCAGCTTAGAATCCGGGACAGGGGGCACTGAAGCTTTCTTT.

The chain carries TRBV4-3 and TRBJ2-6; D possibly corresponds to TRBD1 (6 bases). V lost 4 bases to trimming and J lost 2 bases, with 9 bases between them. This CDR3 is built from 15 residues. CDR1 and CDR2 (germline): LGHNA, YSLEER. CDR3 DNA: TGCGCCAGCAGCCTACAGGGCCCTGGGGCCAACGTCCTGACTTTC. Its translation is CASSLQGPGANVLTF.

V is TRBV7-2 and J is TRBJ2-3; D is possibly TRBD2 (7 bases). The CDR3 sequence is 17 residues long. CDR1 and CDR2 (germline): SGHTA, FQGNSA. With 2 bases removed from V and 2 bases from J, the gap between germline ends came to 17 bases. Written as DNA, the CDR3 is TGTGCCAGCAGCTTATGGGGGGGGGCCAGGTTCACAGATACGCAGTATTTT. Amino acids: CASSLWGGARFTDTQYF.

The chain uses TRBV11-2 and TRBJ2-3; 9 bases line up with TRBD2. This CDR3 spans 15 amino acids. The junction had 6 bases not matched to a gene; V was cut back by 3 bases and J by 5 bases. Germline V gene lookup returns CDR1 SGHAT and CDR2 FQNNGV. The CDR3 DNA reads as TGTGCCAGCAGCTTCCTCGCGGGGGGGGAAGATACGCAGTATTTT. Translation gives CASSFLAGGEDTQYF.

V is TRBV4-1 and J is TRBJ2-3; TRBD2 might be the D (7 bases). Germline V lookup: CDR1 MGHRA, CDR2 YSYEKL. The ends were cut back, 2 bases at V and 9 bases at J, with 24 bases in the middle. The CDR3 extends over 17 amino acids. CDR3 sequence (DNA): TGCGCCAGCAGCCAAACCATTGTGCGGGGGCCCCAGAGGACGCAGTATTTT. Translation gives CASSQTIVRGPQRTQYF.

This chain connects TRBV7-2 to TRBJ2-3; a possible D gene is TRBD2 (6 bases). Germline CDR1 SGHTA, CDR2 FQGNSA. V shed 6 bases and J shed 2 bases, with 15 bases lying between them. The CDR3 extends over 15 amino acids. The DNA of the CDR3 is TGTGCCAGCAGATCGCGGGACGGACTCACAGATACGCAGTATTTT. This gives the protein CASRSRDGLTDTQYF.

This clone came up once. This chain joins TRBV30 and TRBJ2-1; 9 bases agree with TRBD2. CDR1 and CDR2 (germline): GTSNPN, SVGIG (reference sequence). CDR3 length: 16 residues. The ends lost 2 bases at V and 10 bases at J; junction bases unmatched: 15. The CDR3 coding sequence is TGTGCCTGGAGTTACCCTCGCCGGGCGGGGGGGCAGGAGCAGTTCTTC. Translating it yields CAWSYPRRAGGQEQFF.

The rearrangement links TRBV5-1 to TRBJ2-1, with 11 bases identical to TRBD1. Looked up from germline, CDR1 is SGHRS and CDR2 is YFSETQ. This CDR3 has 15 residues. V lost 7 bases and J lost 6; bases outside the gene matches: 9. CDR3 loop: CASYEGTGGSNEQFF. The CDR3 nucleotides are TGCGCCAGCTACGAGGGGACAGGGGGGTCCAATGAGCAGTTCTTC.

The rearrangement joins TRBV9 to TRBJ2-1, with 11 bases matching TRBD2. Germline V CDR1 and CDR2: SGDLS, YYNGEE. The CDR3 is 15 amino acids. J was trimmed by 7 bases and V by 5 bases; bases with no gene match: 8. CDR3 loop: CASRPGLADQNEQFF. In nucleotides, the CDR3 is TGTGCCAGCAGACCGGGACTAGCGGATCAGAATGAGCAGTTCTTC.

This rearrangement joins TRBV7-3 to TRBJ1-1; tentative D call: TRBD1 (5 bases). Trimming removed 2 bases from V and 4 bases from J, with 8 bases in between. Germline V CDR1 and CDR2: SGHTA, FQGTGA. The CDR3 extends over 13 amino acids. The CDR3: CASSLSGGTEAFF. The CDR3, as DNA: TGTGCCAGCAGCTTATCCGGGGGCACTGAAGCTTTCTTT.

This clone occurred once. The J gene is TRBJ1-5, the V gene TRBV29-1; D gene ambiguous. The germline V and J ends were trimmed by 7 bases and 9 bases, with 19 bases remaining between them. Germline-derived CDR1 and CDR2 are SQVTM and ANQGSEA. The CDR3 extends over 13 amino acids. The CDR3 nucleotides are TGCAGCGCAATGCAGTCACTACAATCGCCCCAGCATTTT. Translated: CSAMQSLQSPQHF.

V is TRBV19 and J is TRBJ1-4; TRBD1 is a possible D gene (5 bases). This CDR3 has 14 amino acids. Germline V lookup: CDR1 LNHDA, CDR2 SQIVND (reference sequence). V gave up 3 bases and J gave up 6 bases, with 11 bases separating them. CDR3: CASSIQGPHEKLFF. As DNA, the CDR3 is TGTGCCAGTAGTATTCAGGGCCCTCATGAAAAACTGTTTTTT.

The rearrangement joins TRBV2 to TRBJ2-7; TRBD1 agrees at 11 bases. Germline trimming cut 10 bases from V and 7 bases from J; bases unmatched to any gene: 12. Germline lookup yields CDR1 SNHLY and CDR2 FYNNEI. The CDR3 extends over 14 amino acids. This chain's CDR3 is CATTGQGDGGEQYF. As DNA, the CDR3 is TGTGCCACCACGGGACAGGGGGACGGGGGGGAGCAGTACTTC.

A few counts support this clone. The chain couples TRBV6-5 to TRBJ1-2, with 10 bases matching TRBD1. The germline gives CDR1 MNHEY, CDR2 SVGAGI. The junction had 6 bases not matched to a gene; V was cut back by 6 bases and J by 8 bases. The CDR3 is 13 residues long. As DNA, the CDR3 is TGTGCCAGCAGGCCGGGACAGGGGAACGGCTACACCTTC. Translated, it gives CASRPGQGNGYTF.

The chain has TRBV9 and TRBJ1-1; 7 positions match TRBD1. The V gene end was trimmed by 4 bases and the J gene end by 4 bases; junction bases not matched to a gene: 10. This CDR3 has 15 residues. The V gene's germline CDR1 is SGDLS and CDR2 YYNGEE. The CDR3 protein is CASSTRQGGSTEAFF. CDR3 nucleotides: TGTGCCAGCAGCACGAGACAGGGAGGCAGCACTGAAGCTTTCTTT. Full variable domain (missing parts from reference TRBV9 and TRBJ1-1): DSGVTQTPKHLITATGQRVTLRCSPRSGDLSVYWYQQSLDQGLQFLIQYYNGEERAKGNILERFSAQQFPDLHSELNLSSLELGDSALYFCASSTRQGGSTEAFFGQGTRLTVV.

V gene TRBV4-1 combines with J gene TRBJ1-4; D perhaps matches TRBD1 (5 bases). CDR1 is MGHRA, CDR2 YSYEKL, per germline. V was trimmed by 4 bases and J by 3 bases, leaving 12 bases between them. The CDR3 is 15 residues long. CDR3 DNA sequence: TGCGCCAGCAGCCTTCCAGGGACTTCTAATGAAAAACTGTTTTTT. This codes for CASSLPGTSNEKLFF.

V usage is TRBV27 and J usage is TRBJ2-5, with 14 bases matching TRBD2. V was clipped by 6 bases and J by 3 bases; unmatched bases: 3. Germline V CDR1 and CDR2: MNHEY, SMNVEV (reference sequence). The CDR3 covers 15 residues. The CDR3 DNA reads as TGTGCCAGCAGGCAGACTAGCGGGGGGGAAGAGACCCAGTACTTC. It encodes CASRQTSGGEETQYF.

This chain links TRBV28 with TRBJ2-3; 10 bases line up with TRBD1. The junction had 10 bases not matched to a gene; V was cut back by 9 bases and J by 7 bases. The CDR3 spans 14 residues. Per the germline V gene, CDR1 is MDHEN and CDR2 is SYDVKM. The CDR3 DNA reads as TGTGCCAGTAACAGGGACAGGGGTGTAAATACGCAGTATTTT. It translates to CASNRDRGVNTQYF.

The genes are TRBV7-2 and TRBJ1-2; possibly TRBD1 for D (6 bases). Germline V gives CDR1 SGHTA, CDR2 FQGNSA. With 1 base removed from V and 2 bases from J, the gap between germline ends came to 8 bases. The CDR3 runs to 14 residues. The CDR3 sequence: CASSLETGNYGYTF. In nucleotides, the CDR3 is TGTGCCAGCAGCTTAGAGACAGGAAACTATGGCTACACCTTC.